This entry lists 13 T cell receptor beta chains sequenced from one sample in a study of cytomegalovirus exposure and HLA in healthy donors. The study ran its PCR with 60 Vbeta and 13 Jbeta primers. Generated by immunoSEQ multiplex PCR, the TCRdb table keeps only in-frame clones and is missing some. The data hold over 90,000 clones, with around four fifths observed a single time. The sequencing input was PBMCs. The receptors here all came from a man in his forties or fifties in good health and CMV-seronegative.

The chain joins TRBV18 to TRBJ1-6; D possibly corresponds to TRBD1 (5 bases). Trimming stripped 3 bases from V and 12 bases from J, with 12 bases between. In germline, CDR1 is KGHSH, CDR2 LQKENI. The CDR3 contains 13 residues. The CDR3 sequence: CASSPGGGEPLHF. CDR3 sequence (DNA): TGTGCCAGCTCACCCGGCGGGGGGGAACCCCTCCACTTT.

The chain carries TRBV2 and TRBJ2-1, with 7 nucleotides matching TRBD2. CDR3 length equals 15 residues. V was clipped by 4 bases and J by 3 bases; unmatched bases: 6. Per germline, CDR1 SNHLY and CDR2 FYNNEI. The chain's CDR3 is CASSVSGGNYNEQFF. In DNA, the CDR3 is TGTGCCAGCAGTGTCTCGGGGGGTAACTACAATGAGCAGTTCTTC.

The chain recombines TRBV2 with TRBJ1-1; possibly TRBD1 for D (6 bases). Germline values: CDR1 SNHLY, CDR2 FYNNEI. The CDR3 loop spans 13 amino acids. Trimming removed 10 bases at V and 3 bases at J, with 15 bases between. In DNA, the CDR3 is TGTGCCACACAGGGAGAGGTGGACACTGAAGCTTTCTTT. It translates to CATQGEVDTEAFF.

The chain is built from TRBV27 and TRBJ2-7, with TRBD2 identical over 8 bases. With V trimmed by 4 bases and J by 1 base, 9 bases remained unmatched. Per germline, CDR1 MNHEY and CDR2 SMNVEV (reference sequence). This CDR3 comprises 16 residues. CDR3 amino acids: CASSSGGGTSSYEQYF. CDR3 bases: TGTGCCAGCAGTTCGGGGGGGGGCACGTCGTCCTACGAGCAGTACTTC.

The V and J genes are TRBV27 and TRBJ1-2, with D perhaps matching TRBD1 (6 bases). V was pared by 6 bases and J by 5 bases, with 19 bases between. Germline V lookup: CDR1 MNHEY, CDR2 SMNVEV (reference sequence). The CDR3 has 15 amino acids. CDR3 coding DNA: TGTGCCAGCAGGGGGCCGGGACAAAGAATATATGGCTACACCTTC. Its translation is CASRGPGQRIYGYTF.

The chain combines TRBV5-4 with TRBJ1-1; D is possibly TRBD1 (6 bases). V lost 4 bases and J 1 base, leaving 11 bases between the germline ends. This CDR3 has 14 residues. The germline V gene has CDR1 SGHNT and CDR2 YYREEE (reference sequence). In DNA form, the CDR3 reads TGTGCCAGCAGCCCCCGGACAGAGAACACTGAAGCTTTCTTT. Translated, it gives CASSPRTENTEAFF.

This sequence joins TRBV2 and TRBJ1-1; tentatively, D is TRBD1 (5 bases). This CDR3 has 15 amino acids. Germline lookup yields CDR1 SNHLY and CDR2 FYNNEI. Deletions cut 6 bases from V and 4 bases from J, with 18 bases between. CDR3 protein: CASRPSWGGSTEAFF. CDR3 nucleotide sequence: TGTGCCAGCAGACCCTCGTGGGGGGGGAGCACTGAAGCTTTCTTT.

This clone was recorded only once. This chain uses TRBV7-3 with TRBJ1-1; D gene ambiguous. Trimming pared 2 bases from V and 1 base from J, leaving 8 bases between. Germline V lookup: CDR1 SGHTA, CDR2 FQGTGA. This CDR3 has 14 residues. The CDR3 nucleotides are TGTGCCAGCAGCTTATACCCCGGGAACACTGAAGCTTTCTTT. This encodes CASSLYPGNTEAFF.

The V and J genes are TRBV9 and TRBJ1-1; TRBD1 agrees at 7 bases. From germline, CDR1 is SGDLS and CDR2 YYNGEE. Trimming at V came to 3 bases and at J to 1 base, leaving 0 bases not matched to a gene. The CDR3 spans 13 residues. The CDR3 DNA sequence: TGTGCCAGCAGCGCAGGGGGGAACACTGAAGCTTTCTTT. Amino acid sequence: CASSAGGNTEAFF.

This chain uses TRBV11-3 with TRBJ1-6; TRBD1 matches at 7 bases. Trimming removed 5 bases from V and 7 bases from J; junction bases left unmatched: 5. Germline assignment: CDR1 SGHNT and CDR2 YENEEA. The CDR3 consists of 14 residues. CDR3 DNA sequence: TGTGCCAGCAGCCTGGGGACAGAGAATTCACCCCTCCACTTT. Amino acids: CASSLGTENSPLHF.

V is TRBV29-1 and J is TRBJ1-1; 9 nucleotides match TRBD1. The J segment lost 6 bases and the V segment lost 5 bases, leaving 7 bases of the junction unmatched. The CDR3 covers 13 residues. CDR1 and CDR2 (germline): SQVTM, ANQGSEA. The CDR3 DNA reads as TGCAGCGTTACAGGGGGCGGGAGAGCTGAAGCTTTCTTT. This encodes CSVTGGGRAEAFF.

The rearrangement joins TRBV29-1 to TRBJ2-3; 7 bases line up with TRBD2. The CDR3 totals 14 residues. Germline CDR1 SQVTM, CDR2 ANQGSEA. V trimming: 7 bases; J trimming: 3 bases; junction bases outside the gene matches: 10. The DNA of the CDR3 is TGCAGCGCAGATAGGGTGGGGGGGACAGATACGCAGTATTTT. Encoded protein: CSADRVGGTDTQYF.

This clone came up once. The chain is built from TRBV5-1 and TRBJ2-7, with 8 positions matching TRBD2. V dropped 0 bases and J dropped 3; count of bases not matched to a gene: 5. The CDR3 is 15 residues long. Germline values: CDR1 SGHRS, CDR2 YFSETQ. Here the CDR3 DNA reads TGCGCCAGCAGCTTGGGACGGGGGGGCCTCTACGAGCAGTACTTC. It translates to CASSLGRGGLYEQYF.